Below, 5 T cell receptor beta chains from the same sample are listed, as sequenced in a study of shared clonotypes between healthy human individuals. Profiled with immunoSEQ multiplex PCR; TCRdb holds only in-frame clones, not every one. Of around 990,000 clones listed, 70% to 80% are singletons. Sequenced sample: memory CD4+ T cells from PBMCs. The subset is: CD45RA-negative fraction. All receptors come from a man between 18 and 29 years old in good health. Some clones in this sample may be carry-over from other donors' samples.

Notes on this clone: With a far larger clone one base away, a read error is the likely cause. Other DNA sequences from this sample encode an identical CDR3 as well. This chain links TRBV28 with TRBJ1-1; possibly TRBD1 for D (5 bases). The V and J ends lost 6 bases and 1 base respectively, with 9 bases between them. CDR1 and CDR2 (germline): MDHEN, SYDVKM. This CDR3 is 13 amino acids long. The CDR3 nucleotides read TGTGCCAGCAGGCGGCAGGGGAACACTGAAGCTTTCTTT. The encoded protein is CASRRQGNTEAFF.

The chain is built from TRBV11-3 and TRBJ2-3, with 7 bases identical to TRBD2. After removal of 5 bases from V and 8 bases from J, the junction contained 16 bases not matched to a gene. CDR1 SGHNT and CDR2 YENEEA come from the germline V gene. The CDR3 totals 16 residues. The CDR3 region has the DNA TGTGCCAGCAGCCCCCCCGGTCGTCAGGGAGGGACTACGCAGTATTTT. Translated: CASSPPGRQGGTTQYF.

This clone was seen a single time. The V call is TRBV4-3, the J call TRBJ2-1; D ambiguous. V lost 0 bases and J lost 6, with 21 bases in between. Germline CDR1 LGHNA, CDR2 YSLEER. The length of the CDR3 is 18 residues. In nucleotides, the CDR3 is TGCGCCAGCAGCCAAGATTGGTTTGGGGTAGGCCCGTTCAATGAGCAGTTCTTC. Translation gives CASSQDWFGVGPFNEQFF.

This sequence joins TRBV11-3 and TRBJ2-1; 7 bases align to TRBD2. Germline V lookup: CDR1 SGHNT, CDR2 YENEEA. The J segment lost 6 bases and the V segment lost 1 base, leaving 9 bases of the junction unmatched. The CDR3 loop spans 16 amino acids. The DNA for the CDR3 is TGTGCCAGCAGCTTAGGCGTGGCGGGAGCACGCAATGAGCAGTTCTTC. Protein: CASSLGVAGARNEQFF.

The chain couples TRBV27 to TRBJ2-4; TRBD1 might be the D (6 bases). Trimming cost V 10 bases and J 3 bases, with 16 bases left between them. The CDR3 spans 14 residues. CDR1 is MNHEY, CDR2 SMNVEV, per germline (reference sequence). CDR3 sequence reads: CATDRPGDKNIQYF. CDR3 nucleotide sequence: TGTGCCACCGACAGGCCAGGGGACAAAAACATTCAGTACTTC.